A selection of T cell receptor beta chains follows, all from one sample in a study of T cell responses to AZD1222 COVID-19 vaccine. Using immunoSEQ multiplex PCR, the repertoire was profiled, and TCRdb retains in-frame clones only, with some absent. The sample contains tens of thousands of clones, around 90% of which appear only once. The material sequenced was peripheral blood, taken on day 0 of AZD1222 vaccination. The receptors here all came from an adult in good health. CDR3s include the opening cysteine and the closing phenylalanine or tryptophan. D genes are given only for firm matches. Only some rows state a clone size, as once, few, many or a class for expanded clones.

d_call: .; clone_size: .; v_call: TRBV27; j_call: TRBJ1-6; cdr3_nt: TGTGCCAGCACTCGGACGTTTGATTCACCCCTCCACTTT; cdr3_aa: CASTRTFDSPLHF
d_call: .; clone_size: .; v_call: TRBV6-1; j_call: TRBJ1-3; cdr3_nt: TGTGCCAGCAGTGAATCGGGGGCGGCAAACACCATATATTTT; cdr3_aa: CASSESGAANTIYF
d_call: .; clone_size: few; v_call: TRBV11-2; j_call: TRBJ2-3; cdr3_nt: TGTGCCAGCAGCTTAGTCCCAGGGGCCACAGATACGCAGTATTTT; cdr3_aa: CASSLVPGATDTQYF
d_call: .; clone_size: once; v_call: TRBV6-2/TRBV6-3; j_call: TRBJ2-1; cdr3_nt: TGTGCCAGCAGTTACTTGTCTCAGAATGAGCAGTTCTTC; cdr3_aa: CASSYLSQNEQFF
d_call: TRBD1; clone_size: .; v_call: TRBV12-3/TRBV12-4; j_call: TRBJ1-2; cdr3_nt: TGTGCCAGCAGCCAGGACAGGGGCTATGGCTACACCTTC; cdr3_aa: CASSQDRGYGYTF
d_call: .; clone_size: .; v_call: TRBV11-2; j_call: TRBJ1-1; cdr3_nt: TGTGCCAGCAGCCTCTCCGTAACGGGGACTGAAGCTTTCTTT; cdr3_aa: CASSLSVTGTEAFF
d_call: .; clone_size: .; v_call: TRBV3-1/TRBV3-2; j_call: TRBJ1-1; cdr3_nt: TGTGCCAGCAGTCATTTGAACACTGAAGCTTTCTTT; cdr3_aa: CASSHLNTEAFF
d_call: .; clone_size: .; v_call: TRBV29-1; j_call: TRBJ2-7; cdr3_nt: TGCAGCGTTGAAGATGAGAGGGACGAGCAGTACTTC; cdr3_aa: CSVEDERDEQYF
d_call: .; clone_size: .; v_call: TRBV5-4; j_call: TRBJ1-5; cdr3_nt: TGTGCCAGCAGCTTTTACGGGAATCAGCCCCAGCATTTT; cdr3_aa: CASSFYGNQPQHF
d_call: .; clone_size: .; v_call: TRBV9; j_call: TRBJ2-3; cdr3_nt: TGTGCCAGCAGCGGCCCGGAGAGGACAGATACGCAGTATTTT; cdr3_aa: CASSGPERTDTQYF
d_call: TRBD1; clone_size: .; v_call: TRBV12-3/TRBV12-4; j_call: TRBJ1-1; cdr3_nt: TGTGCCAGCAGTTTGCTCAGGGGGACTGAAGCTTTCTTT; cdr3_aa: CASSLLRGTEAFF
d_call: .; clone_size: .; v_call: TRBV6-1; j_call: TRBJ1-5; cdr3_nt: TGTGCCAGCAGTGAAGCCTGGGAGCCCCAGCATTTT; cdr3_aa: CASSEAWEPQHF
d_call: .; clone_size: .; v_call: TRBV29-1; j_call: TRBJ2-3; cdr3_nt: TGCAGCGCCGCCTCGGAACATACGCAGTATTTT; cdr3_aa: CSAASEHTQYF
d_call: .; clone_size: .; v_call: TRBV11-1; j_call: TRBJ2-7; cdr3_nt: TGTGCCAGCAGCTCCCTAACCCAGAGACTAGACCACGAGCAGTACTTC; cdr3_aa: CASSSLTQRLDHEQYF
d_call: .; clone_size: .; v_call: TRBV3-1/TRBV3-2; j_call: TRBJ2-7; cdr3_nt: TGTGCCAGCAGCCAAGATCTGCAGTTCTACGAGCAGTACTTC; cdr3_aa: CASSQDLQFYEQYF
d_call: .; clone_size: .; v_call: TRBV15; j_call: TRBJ2-7; cdr3_nt: TGTGCCACCAGGAAGGGTGCTGAATACGAGCAGTACTTC; cdr3_aa: CATRKGAEYEQYF
d_call: .; clone_size: .; v_call: TRBV5-3; j_call: TRBJ2-2; cdr3_nt: TGTGCCAGAAGCGGACGTCGTAGCGCCGGGGAGCTGTTTTTT; cdr3_aa: CARSGRRSAGELFF
d_call: .; clone_size: .; v_call: TRBV4-3; j_call: TRBJ2-7; cdr3_nt: TGCGCCAGCAGCCAAGAGAATACGATGCCCTACGAGCAGTACTTC; cdr3_aa: CASSQENTMPYEQYF
d_call: .; clone_size: .; v_call: TRBV3-1/TRBV3-2; j_call: TRBJ2-3; cdr3_nt: TGTGCCAGCAGGTCGTATACTACGCAGTATTTT; cdr3_aa: CASRSYTTQYF
d_call: .; clone_size: .; v_call: TRBV11-2; j_call: TRBJ1-1; cdr3_nt: TGTGCCAGCAGCTTAGGGTCGGGGGAAGCTTTCTTT; cdr3_aa: CASSLGSGEAFF
d_call: .; clone_size: .; v_call: TRBV5-5; j_call: TRBJ1-2; cdr3_nt: TGTGCCAGCAGCTTGACGGGCCTGGGAGGGGATGGCTACACCTTC; cdr3_aa: CASSLTGLGGDGYTF
d_call: TRBD1; clone_size: .; v_call: TRBV30; j_call: TRBJ1-5; cdr3_nt: TGTGCCTGGAGTCCGAGACAGGGCCGGCAGCCCCAGCATTTT; cdr3_aa: CAWSPRQGRQPQHF
d_call: .; clone_size: .; v_call: TRBV7-2; j_call: TRBJ2-3; cdr3_nt: TGTGCCAGCCGATCCGGGACTGTCACAGATACGCAGTATTTT; cdr3_aa: CASRSGTVTDTQYF
d_call: .; clone_size: .; v_call: TRBV12-3/TRBV12-4; j_call: TRBJ1-5; cdr3_nt: TGTGCCAGCAGTCCCAACGTGAATCAGCCCCAGCATTTT; cdr3_aa: CASSPNVNQPQHF
d_call: .; clone_size: .; v_call: TRBV5-8; j_call: TRBJ2-7; cdr3_nt: TGTGCCAGCAGCCTCACCCTAGGGGCGGTGGGCGAGCAGTACTTC; cdr3_aa: CASSLTLGAVGEQYF
d_call: TRBD1; clone_size: .; v_call: TRBV11-3; j_call: TRBJ1-3; cdr3_nt: TGTGCCAGCAGTCGATTCGGACAGGGTAGCTCTGGAAACACCATATATTTT; cdr3_aa: CASSRFGQGSSGNTIYF
d_call: TRBD1; clone_size: .; v_call: TRBV5-6; j_call: TRBJ1-5; cdr3_nt: TGTGCCAGCAGCTCCCGGGACAGGGGCTGGCTGGGCAATCAGCCCCAGCATTTT; cdr3_aa: CASSSRDRGWLGNQPQHF